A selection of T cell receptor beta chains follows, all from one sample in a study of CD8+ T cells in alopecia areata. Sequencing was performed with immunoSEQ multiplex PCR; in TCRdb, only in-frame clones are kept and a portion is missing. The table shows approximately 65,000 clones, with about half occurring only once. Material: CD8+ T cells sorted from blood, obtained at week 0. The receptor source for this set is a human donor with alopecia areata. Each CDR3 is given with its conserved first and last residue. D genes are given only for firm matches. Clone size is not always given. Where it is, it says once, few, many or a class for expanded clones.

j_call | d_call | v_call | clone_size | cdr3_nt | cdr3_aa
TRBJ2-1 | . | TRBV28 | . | TGTGCCAGCTGGTTTAGCTCCTACAATGAGCAGTTCTTC | CASWFSSYNEQFF
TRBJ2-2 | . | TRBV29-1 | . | TGCAGCGTTGTAGGGTATAACCTGACGAACACCGGGGAGCTGTTTTTT | CSVVGYNLTNTGELFF
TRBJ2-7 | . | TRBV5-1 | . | TGCGCCAGCAGCTTGAACAGAGACGAGCAGTACTTC | CASSLNRDEQYF
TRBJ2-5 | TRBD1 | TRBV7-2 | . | TGTGCCAGCAGCCAAGGGGACAGTGAAGAGACCCAGTACTTC | CASSQGDSEETQYF
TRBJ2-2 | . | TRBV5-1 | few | TGTGCCAGCAGCTTACCGACAGGACGAAACACCGGGGAGCTGTTTTTT | CASSLPTGRNTGELFF
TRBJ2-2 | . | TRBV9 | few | TGTGCCAGCAGCCTTCCGGACCGACCCCACGGGGAGCTGTTTTTT | CASSLPDRPHGELFF
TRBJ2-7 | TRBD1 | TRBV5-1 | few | TGCGCCAGCAGCTTGGGCAGGGGGCAATACGAGCAGTACTTC | CASSLGRGQYEQYF
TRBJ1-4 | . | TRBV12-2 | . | TGTGCCAGCAGCGCCCGGGACAGGGGAACTAATGAAAAACTGTTTTTT | CASSARDRGTNEKLFF
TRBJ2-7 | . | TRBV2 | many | TGTGCCAGCAGTGTTGACATCTCCTACGAGCAGTACTTC | CASSVDISYEQYF
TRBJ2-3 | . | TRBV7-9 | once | TGTGCCAGCGTGCCAGCAGATACGCAGTATTTT | CASVPADTQYF
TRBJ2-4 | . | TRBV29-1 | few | TGCAGCGTTGTGAGAGCGGTTGAAAACATTCAGTACTTC | CSVVRAVENIQYF
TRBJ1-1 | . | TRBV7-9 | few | TGTGCCAGCAGCTTAGTGACCCCTGAAGCTTTCTTT | CASSLVTPEAFF
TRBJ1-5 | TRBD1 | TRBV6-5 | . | TGTGCCAGCAGAACGGGACAGGGCAATCAGCCCCAGCATTTT | CASRTGQGNQPQHF
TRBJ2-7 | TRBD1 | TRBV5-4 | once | TGTGCCAGCAGCTTGGAGGGGGCGAGAGAGCAGTACTTC | CASSLEGAREQYF
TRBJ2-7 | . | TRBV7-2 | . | TGTGCCAGCAGCCCAGGGACCTACGAGCAGTACTTC | CASSPGTYEQYF
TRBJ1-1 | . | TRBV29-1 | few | TGCAGCGTTGAGTGGAGAGCTGAAGCTTTCTTT | CSVEWRAEAFF